This T cell receptor (beta chain) stems from a study of read filtering for tumor transcriptome and immune sequencing. This clonotype has only a few counts. This library used approximately 0.4 ug RNA and molecular barcoded adaptors spanning alpha/delta and beta/gamma chains. TCRdb ran MiXCR on the reads and lists one entry per CDR3 protein. Among about 58,000 distinct CDR3 sequences, roughly an eighth were seen once, and the ten largest hold about a sixth. The trim removed 9 bases at V and 3 bases at J, leaving 11 bases unmatched. The germline gives CDR1 KGHDR, CDR2 SFDVKD. This CDR3 has 15 residues. V usage is TRBV24-1 and J usage is TRBJ2-5; 8 nucleotides agree with TRBD1. The receptor was derived from a donor at least 40 years old with multiple myeloma. The source material was a population of CD138-negative cells sorted from bone marrow. As DNA, the CDR3 is TGTGCCACCGGTGCGGCAGGGGGCGCGGAAGAGACCCAGTACTTC. It codes for CATGAAGGAEETQYF.